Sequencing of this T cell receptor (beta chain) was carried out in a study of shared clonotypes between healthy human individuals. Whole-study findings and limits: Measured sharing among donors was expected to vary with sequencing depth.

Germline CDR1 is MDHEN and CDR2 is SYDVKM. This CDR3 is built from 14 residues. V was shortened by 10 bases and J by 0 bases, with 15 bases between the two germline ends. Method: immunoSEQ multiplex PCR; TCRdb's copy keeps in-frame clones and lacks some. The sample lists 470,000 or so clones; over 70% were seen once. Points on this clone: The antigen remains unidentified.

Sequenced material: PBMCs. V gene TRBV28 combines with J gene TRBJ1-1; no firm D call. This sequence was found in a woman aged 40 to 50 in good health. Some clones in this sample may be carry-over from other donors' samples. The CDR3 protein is CANSPSRLNTEAFF. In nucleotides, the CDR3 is TGTGCCAATTCCCCAAGTCGGCTGAACACTGAAGCTTTCTTT. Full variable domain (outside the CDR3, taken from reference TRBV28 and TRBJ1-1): DVKVTQSSRYLVKRTGEKVFLECVQDMDHENMFWYRQDPGLGLRLIYFSYDVKMKEKGDIPEGYSVSREKKERFSLILESASTNQTSMYLCANSPSRLNTEAFFGQGTRLTVV.